This TCR beta chain was recovered during a study of blood T cell repertoires in COVID-19. Study-level background: The United States, Italy and Spain provided the acute and convalescent COVID-19 samples.

Original methodology: The assay estimated nucleated cells by amplifying reference gene primers. Some clones are missing from TCRdb's copy, which holds only in-frame ones; the method was immunoSEQ multiplex PCR. V and J calls and clone size are given by that table; D and trimming were obtained from the DNA. Seen here are 300,000 or so clones, 80% to 90% observed once, and the top ten hold about 7.8%. The CDR3 loop spans 17 amino acids. With V trimmed by 3 bases and J by 0 bases, 8 bases remained unmatched. Germline loops: CDR1 LGHNA, CDR2 YSLEER. Sample: peripheral blood. The TCR comes from a woman aged 45-60 years who had recovered from COVID-19. The V call is TRBV4-3, the J call TRBJ2-1; TRBD2 agrees at 7 bases. The CDR3 DNA is TGCGCCAGCAGCCACGGGGGAGCGGGGAACTCCTACAATGAGCAGTTCTTC. Residues: CASSHGGAGNSYNEQFF.